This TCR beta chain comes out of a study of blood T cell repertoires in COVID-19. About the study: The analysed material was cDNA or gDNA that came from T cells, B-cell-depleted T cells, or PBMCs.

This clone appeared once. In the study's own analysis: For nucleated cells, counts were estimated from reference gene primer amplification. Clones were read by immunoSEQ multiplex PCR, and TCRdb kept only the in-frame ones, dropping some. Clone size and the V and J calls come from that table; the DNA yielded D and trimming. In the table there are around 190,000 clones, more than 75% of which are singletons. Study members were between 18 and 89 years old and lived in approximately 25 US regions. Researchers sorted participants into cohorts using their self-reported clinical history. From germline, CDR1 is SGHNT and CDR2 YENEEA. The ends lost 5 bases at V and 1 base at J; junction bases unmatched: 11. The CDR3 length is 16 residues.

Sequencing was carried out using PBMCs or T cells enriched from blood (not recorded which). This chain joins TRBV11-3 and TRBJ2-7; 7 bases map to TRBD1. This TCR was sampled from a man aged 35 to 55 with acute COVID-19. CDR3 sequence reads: CASSEARTGESYEQYF. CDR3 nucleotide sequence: TGTGCCAGCAGCGAAGCTCGGACAGGAGAATCCTACGAGCAGTACTTC.